Shown below are 8 T cell receptor beta chains from a single sample sequenced in a study of CD8+CD57+ T cells in acquired aplastic anemia (dated 2018 in TCRdb). The reads were generated on an Illumina HiSeq 2000. Genomic DNA was used as template for profiling of TCR beta VDJ combinations and CDR3 sequences. In TCRdb, the public reads were trimmed at Q25 with fastp and aligned with MiXCR, with productive beta chains retained. Duplicate CDR3 protein sequences are folded into a single record with the most common DNA and genes. This sample has around 230,000 distinct CDR3 sequences in its table, and over 60% of those were observed once. The ten largest clones take up around 28% of the sample. The sample was sorted CD4+, CD8+, or CD8+CD57+ T cells (not recorded which) from PBMCs. The receptors here all came from a human donor in good health.

This clonotype appeared many times. The chain joins TRBV7-6 to TRBJ2-5; the D gene is possibly TRBD2 (7 bases). V was cut by 0 bases and J by 3 bases, with 14 bases left in between. This CDR3 has 16 amino acids. CDR1 and CDR2 from the germline V gene are SGHVS and FNYEAQ. The CDR3 sequence: CASSLAHGGLEETQYF. The CDR3 DNA is TGTGCCAGCAGCTTAGCCCACGGGGGGCTCGAAGAGACCCAGTACTTC.

J is TRBJ2-7 and V is TRBV5-1, with 7 positions matching TRBD1. The V gene end was trimmed by 3 bases and the J gene end by 2 bases; junction bases not matched to a gene: 8. Germline V lookup: CDR1 SGHRS, CDR2 YFSETQ. The CDR3 consists of 15 residues. The CDR3 is CASSSGGTEAYEQYF. The CDR3 DNA reads TGCGCCAGCAGCTCCGGTGGGACAGAGGCCTACGAGCAGTACTTC.

The V and J genes are TRBV2 and TRBJ1-1; no clear D. The CDR3 extends over 14 amino acids. The V end lost 6 bases, the J end lost 1 base, and 12 bases lay between the germline ends. Germline CDR1 SNHLY, CDR2 FYNNEI. CDR3 coding DNA: TGTGCCAGCAGCTTGGGCTGGTCGAACACTGAAGCTTTCTTT. Amino acid sequence: CASSLGWSNTEAFF. Using reference TRBV2 and TRBJ1-1 for the parts outside the CDR3, the full variable domain is EPEVTQTPSHQVTQMGQEVILRCVPISNHLYFYWYRQILGQKVEFLVSFYNNEISEKSEIFDDQFSVERPDGSNFTLKIRSTKLEDSAMYFCASSLGWSNTEAFFGQGTRLTVV.

This chain uses TRBV7-6 with TRBJ2-2; D is perhaps TRBD1 (8 bases). The CDR3 runs 17 residues. V dropped 1 base and J dropped 8 bases, with 20 bases sitting between them. Germline values: CDR1 SGHVS, CDR2 FNYEAQ. The CDR3 nucleotides read TGTGCCAGCAGCTTAGAGTGGGGAGGGACAGGCCTAGGGGAGCTGTTTTTT. Amino acid sequence: CASSLEWGGTGLGELFF.

A word on this clonotype: The junction shows a germline mismatch at one end, possibly a read error. The CDR3 DNA follows: TGTGCTAGCAGCTTCGCCGGGACAGGGACCTACGAGCAGTACTTC. Protein sequence: CASSFAGTGTYEQYF. The chain carries TRBV7-7 and TRBJ2-7; TRBD1 agrees at 9 bases. Looked up from germline, CDR1 is SSHAT and CDR2 is FNYEAQ (reference sequence). This CDR3 is 15 amino acids long.

This chain links TRBV12-3 or TRBV12-4 with TRBJ1-4; 8 positions agree with TRBD1. The V segment lost 8 bases and the J segment 8 bases; nucleotides outside the gene matches: 1. This CDR3 contains 11 residues. CDR3 DNA: TGTGCCAGCGGGGACAGGGAAAAACTGTTTTTT. Residues: CASGDREKLFF.

Comments on this clonotype: Because the CDR3 is missing its conserved closing phenylalanine or tryptophan, this is likely a read error. V usage is TRBV15 and J usage is TRBJ2-6; D is ambiguous. Germline loops: CDR1 LNHNV, CDR2 YYDKDF (reference sequence). The CDR3 spans 16 residues. V dropped 3 bases and J dropped 1 base, with 10 bases sitting between them. The CDR3 is CATSSYQRSGANVLTL. CDR3 DNA sequence: TGTGCCACCAGCAGCTACCAACGATCTGGGGCCAACGTCCTGACTCTC.

Details on this clonotype: The missing conserved phenylalanine or tryptophan at the end of this CDR3 makes a read error likely. The chain joins TRBV27 to TRBJ1-1; TRBD1 might be the D (5 bases). V lost 3 bases and J lost 1, with 9 bases in between. The germline V gene encodes CDR1 MNHEY and CDR2 SMNVEV (reference sequence). CDR3 length: 14 amino acids. CDR3 DNA sequence: TGTGCCAGCAGTTTCATCGGGGGGAACACTGAAGCTTTCCTT. Translated, it gives CASSFIGGNTEAFL.